These T cell receptor beta chains were read from a single sample in a study of monozygotic twins with cystic fibrosis. The protocol was immunoSEQ multiplex PCR, while the TCRdb copy is restricted to in-frame clones and leaves out a portion. The sample records some 31,000 clones, around four fifths being singletons. Sequencing used blood. These receptors were collected from a girl aged 2-10 years with cystic fibrosis. CDR3s include the opening cysteine and the closing phenylalanine or tryptophan. A D gene is named only where the DNA matches it firmly. Size values are once, few and many counts, or a class for expanded clones, and some rows have none.

NA	TRBD1	TRBV19	TRBJ1-2	CASTRATGRYTF	TGTGCCAGTACACGGGCGACAGGGCGGTACACCTTC
NA	NA	TRBV5-1	TRBJ2-5	CASSLWATQETQYF	TGCGCCAGCAGCTTATGGGCGACGCAAGAGACCCAGTACTTC
NA	TRBD1	TRBV27	TRBJ1-2	CASSLRDRDSYGYTF	TGTGCCAGCAGTTTAAGGGACAGGGATAGCTATGGCTACACCTTC
NA	NA	TRBV6-5	TRBJ1-2	CASSLSDSNYGYTF	TGTGCCAGCAGTCTTTCGGATTCTAACTATGGCTACACCTTC
NA	NA	TRBV30	TRBJ2-2	CAWSQALGGLNTGELFF	TGTGCCTGGAGTCAGGCTCTGGGAGGATTAAACACCGGGGAGCTGTTTTTT
NA	NA	TRBV29-1	TRBJ2-7	CSVAPEKRSEQYF	TGCAGCGTTGCGCCGGAGAAACGGTCCGAGCAGTACTTC
few	NA	TRBV9	TRBJ1-1	CASSVGRNTEAFF	TGTGCCAGCAGCGTTGGCCGAAACACTGAAGCTTTCTTT
NA	NA	TRBV27	TRBJ2-2	CASSLSPGELFF	TGTGCCAGCAGTTTATCTCCTGGGGAGCTGTTTTTT
few	TRBD1	TRBV6-5	TRBJ1-1	CASGGDRENTEAFF	TGTGCCAGCGGGGGAGACAGGGAGAACACTGAAGCTTTCTTT
NA	NA	TRBV29-1	TRBJ1-3	CSVEFPPSGNTIYF	TGCAGCGTTGAATTCCCCCCCTCTGGAAACACCATATATTTT
NA	NA	TRBV27	TRBJ2-3	CASSLSGTTDTQYF	TGTGCCAGCAGTCTCTCCGGCACCACAGATACGCAGTATTTT
NA	NA	TRBV6-1	TRBJ1-1	CASSERSMNTEAFF	TGTGCCAGCAGTGAAAGGTCCATGAACACTGAAGCTTTCTTT
NA	NA	TRBV27	TRBJ2-1	CASSRGANPYNEQFF	TGTGCCAGCAGTCGGGGGGCCAACCCCTACAATGAGCAGTTCTTC
NA	NA	TRBV6-1	TRBJ1-1	CASSGVRPTGAEAFF	TGTGCCAGCAGTGGGGTGAGGCCTACGGGGGCTGAAGCTTTCTTT
NA	TRBD2	TRBV7-9	TRBJ2-3	CASSSTGTSGSTDTQYF	TGTGCCAGCAGCTCCACCGGGACTAGCGGCTCGACAGATACGCAGTATTTT
NA	NA	TRBV27	TRBJ2-7	CASTQKPVYEQYF	TGTGCCAGCACCCAAAAGCCCGTCTACGAGCAGTACTTC
NA	TRBD1	TRBV5-1	TRBJ1-3	CASSLGGTGNTIYF	TGCGCCAGCAGCTTAGGGGGCACTGGAAACACCATATATTTT
NA	NA	TRBV10-3	TRBJ2-1	CAISESTNNEQFF	TGTGCCATCAGTGAGTCGACTAACAATGAGCAGTTCTTC
NA	NA	TRBV4-1	TRBJ1-2	CASSQDLWGYGYTF	TGCGCCAGCAGCCAAGATCTATGGGGATATGGCTACACCTTC
NA	NA	TRBV19	TRBJ1-1	CASRASGNTEAFF	TGTGCCAGTAGAGCCTCAGGGAACACTGAAGCTTTCTTT
NA	NA	TRBV6-4	TRBJ1-1	CASSLEMNTEAFF	TGTGCCAGCAGCTTAGAAATGAACACTGAAGCTTTCTTT
NA	NA	TRBV6-5	TRBJ1-5	CASSYSGGASQPQHF	TGTGCCAGCAGTTACTCAGGAGGGGCGAGTCAGCCCCAGCATTTT